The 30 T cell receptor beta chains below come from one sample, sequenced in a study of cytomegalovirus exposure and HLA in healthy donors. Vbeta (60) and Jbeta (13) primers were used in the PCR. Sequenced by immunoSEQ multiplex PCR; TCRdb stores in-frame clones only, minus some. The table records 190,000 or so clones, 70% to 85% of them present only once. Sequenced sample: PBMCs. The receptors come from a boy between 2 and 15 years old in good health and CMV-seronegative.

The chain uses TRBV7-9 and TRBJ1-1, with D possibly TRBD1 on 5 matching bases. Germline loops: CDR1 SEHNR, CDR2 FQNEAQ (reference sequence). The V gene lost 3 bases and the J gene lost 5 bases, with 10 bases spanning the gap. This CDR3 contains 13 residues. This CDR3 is CASSLDIPTEAFF. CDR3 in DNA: TGTGCCAGCAGCTTGGACATACCGACTGAAGCTTTCTTT. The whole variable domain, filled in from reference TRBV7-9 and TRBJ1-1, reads DTGVSQNPRHKITKRGQNVTFRCDPISEHNRLYWYRQTLGQGPEFLTYFQNEAQLEKSRLLSDRFSAERPKGSFSTLEIQRTEQGDSAMYLCASSLDIPTEAFFGQGTRLTVV.

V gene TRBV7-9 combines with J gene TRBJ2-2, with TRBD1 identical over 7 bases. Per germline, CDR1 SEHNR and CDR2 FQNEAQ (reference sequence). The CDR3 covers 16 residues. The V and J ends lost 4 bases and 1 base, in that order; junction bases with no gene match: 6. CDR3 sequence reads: CASSSDRVRNTGELFF. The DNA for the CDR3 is TGTGCCAGCAGCTCCGACAGGGTTCGGAACACCGGGGAGCTGTTTTTT.

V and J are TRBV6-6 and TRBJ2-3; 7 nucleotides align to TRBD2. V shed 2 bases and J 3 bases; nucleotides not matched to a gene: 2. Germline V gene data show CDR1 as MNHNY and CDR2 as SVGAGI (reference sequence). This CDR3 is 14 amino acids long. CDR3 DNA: TGTGCCAGCAGTTACGGGGGGGTTACAGATACGCAGTATTTT. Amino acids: CASSYGGVTDTQYF.

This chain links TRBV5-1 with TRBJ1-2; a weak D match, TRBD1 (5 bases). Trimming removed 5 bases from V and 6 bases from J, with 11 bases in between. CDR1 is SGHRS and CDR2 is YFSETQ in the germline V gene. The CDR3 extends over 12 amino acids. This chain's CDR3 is CASRGTGDGYTF. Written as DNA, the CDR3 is TGCGCCAGCAGGGGAACAGGCGATGGCTACACCTTC.

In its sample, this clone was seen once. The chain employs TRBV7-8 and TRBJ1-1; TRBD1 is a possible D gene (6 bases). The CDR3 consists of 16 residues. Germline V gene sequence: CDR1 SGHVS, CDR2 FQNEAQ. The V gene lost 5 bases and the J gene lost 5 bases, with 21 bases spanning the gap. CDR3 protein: CASSRSDDRRGTEAFF. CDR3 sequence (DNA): TGTGCCAGCAGCCGCTCAGACGACAGAAGGGGGACTGAAGCTTTCTTT.

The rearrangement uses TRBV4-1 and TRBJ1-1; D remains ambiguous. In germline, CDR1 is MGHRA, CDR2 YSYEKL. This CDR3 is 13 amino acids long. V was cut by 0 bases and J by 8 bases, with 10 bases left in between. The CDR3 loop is CASSQEGTVEAFF. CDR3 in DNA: TGCGCCAGCAGCCAAGAAGGCACAGTCGAAGCTTTCTTT.

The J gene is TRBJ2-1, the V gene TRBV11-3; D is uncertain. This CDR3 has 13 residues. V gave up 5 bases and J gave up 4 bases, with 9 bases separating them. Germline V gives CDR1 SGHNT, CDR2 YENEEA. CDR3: CASSGEKYNEQFF. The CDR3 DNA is TGTGCCAGCAGCGGAGAGAAGTACAATGAGCAGTTCTTC.

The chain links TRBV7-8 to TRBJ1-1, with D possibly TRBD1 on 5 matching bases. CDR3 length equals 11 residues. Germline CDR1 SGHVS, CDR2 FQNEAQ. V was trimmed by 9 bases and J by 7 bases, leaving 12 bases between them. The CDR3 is CASRGALEAFF. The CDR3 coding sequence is TGTGCCAGTAGGGGTGCGCTTGAAGCTTTCTTT.

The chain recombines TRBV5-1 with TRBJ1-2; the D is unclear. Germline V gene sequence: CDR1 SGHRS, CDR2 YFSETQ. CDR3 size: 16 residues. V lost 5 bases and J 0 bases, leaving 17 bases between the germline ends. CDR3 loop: CASRPPEGGSNYGYTF. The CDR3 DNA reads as TGCGCCAGCAGACCGCCCGAAGGAGGGTCTAACTATGGCTACACCTTC.

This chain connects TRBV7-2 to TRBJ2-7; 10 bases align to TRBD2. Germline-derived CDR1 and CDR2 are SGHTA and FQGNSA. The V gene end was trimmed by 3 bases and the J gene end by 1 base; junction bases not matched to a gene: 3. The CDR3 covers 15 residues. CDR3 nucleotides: TGTGCCAGCAGCTTTAGCGGGGGGCCGTCCTACGAGCAGTACTTC. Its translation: CASSFSGGPSYEQYF.

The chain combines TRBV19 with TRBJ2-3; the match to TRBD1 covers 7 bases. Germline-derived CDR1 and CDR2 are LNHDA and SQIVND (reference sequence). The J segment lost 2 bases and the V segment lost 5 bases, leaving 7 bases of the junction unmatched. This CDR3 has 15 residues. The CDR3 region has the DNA TGTGCCAGTAGTGGCCGGGACAGCAACACAGATACGCAGTATTTT. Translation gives CASSGRDSNTDTQYF.

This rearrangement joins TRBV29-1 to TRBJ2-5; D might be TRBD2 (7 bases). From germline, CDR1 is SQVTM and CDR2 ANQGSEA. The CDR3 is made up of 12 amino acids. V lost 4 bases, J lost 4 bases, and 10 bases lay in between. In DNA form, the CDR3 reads TGCAGCGTTGGAGGGGGGGCAGAGACCCAGTACTTC. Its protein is CSVGGGAETQYF.

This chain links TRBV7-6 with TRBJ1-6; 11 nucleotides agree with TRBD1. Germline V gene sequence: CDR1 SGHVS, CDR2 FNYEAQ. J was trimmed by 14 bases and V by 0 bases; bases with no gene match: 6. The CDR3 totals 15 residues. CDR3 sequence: CASSLAPGQGDTLHF. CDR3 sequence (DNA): TGTGCCAGCAGCTTAGCGCCGGGACAGGGGGACACCCTCCACTTT.

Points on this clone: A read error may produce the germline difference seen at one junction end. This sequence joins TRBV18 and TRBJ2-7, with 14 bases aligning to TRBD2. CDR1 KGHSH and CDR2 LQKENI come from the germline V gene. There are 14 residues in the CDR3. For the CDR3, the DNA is TGTGCCAGCTCACCTCCGGGACTAGCGGGGGCCCAGAAGTTC. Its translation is CASSPPGLAGAQKF.

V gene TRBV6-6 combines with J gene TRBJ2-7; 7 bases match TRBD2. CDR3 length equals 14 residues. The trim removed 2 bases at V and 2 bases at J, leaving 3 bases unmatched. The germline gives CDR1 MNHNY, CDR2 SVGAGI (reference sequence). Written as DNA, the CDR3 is TGTGCCAGCAGTTACGTCGGGGGGACCTACGAGCAGTACTTC. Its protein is CASSYVGGTYEQYF.

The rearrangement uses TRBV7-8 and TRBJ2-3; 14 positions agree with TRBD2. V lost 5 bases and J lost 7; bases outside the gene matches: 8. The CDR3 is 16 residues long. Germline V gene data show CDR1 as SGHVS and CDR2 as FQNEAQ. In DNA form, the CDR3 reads TGTGCCAGCAGCCCCGGGACTAGCGGGGGTCTTCATACGCAGTATTTT. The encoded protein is CASSPGTSGGLHTQYF.

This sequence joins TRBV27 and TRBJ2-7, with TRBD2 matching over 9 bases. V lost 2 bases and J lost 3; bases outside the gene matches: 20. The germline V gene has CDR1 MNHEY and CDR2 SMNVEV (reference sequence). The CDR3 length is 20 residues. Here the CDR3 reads CASSLRAGGAGGRDFYEQYF. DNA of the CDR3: TGTGCCAGCAGTTTACGGGCCGGGGGGGCGGGGGGGAGGGATTTCTACGAGCAGTACTTC.

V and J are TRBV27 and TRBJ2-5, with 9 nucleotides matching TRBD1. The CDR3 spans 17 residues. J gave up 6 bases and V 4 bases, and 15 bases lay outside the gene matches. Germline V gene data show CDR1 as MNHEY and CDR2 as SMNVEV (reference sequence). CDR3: CASSSAGTGLGGKTQYF. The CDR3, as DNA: TGTGCCAGCAGTTCTGCCGGGACAGGGCTCGGGGGGAAGACCCAGTACTTC.

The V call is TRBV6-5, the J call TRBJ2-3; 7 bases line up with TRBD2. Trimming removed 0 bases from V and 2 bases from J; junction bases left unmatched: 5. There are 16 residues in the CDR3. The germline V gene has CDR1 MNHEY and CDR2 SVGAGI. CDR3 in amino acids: CASSYSLGGDTDTQYF. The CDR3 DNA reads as TGTGCCAGCAGTTACTCGTTGGGGGGGGACACAGATACGCAGTATTTT.

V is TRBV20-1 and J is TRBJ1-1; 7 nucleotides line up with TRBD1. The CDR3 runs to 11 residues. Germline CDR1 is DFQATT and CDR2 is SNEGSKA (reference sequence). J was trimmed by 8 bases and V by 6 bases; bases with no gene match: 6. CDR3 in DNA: TGCAGTGCCGAAGGGACAGCGGAAGCTTTCTTT. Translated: CSAEGTAEAFF.

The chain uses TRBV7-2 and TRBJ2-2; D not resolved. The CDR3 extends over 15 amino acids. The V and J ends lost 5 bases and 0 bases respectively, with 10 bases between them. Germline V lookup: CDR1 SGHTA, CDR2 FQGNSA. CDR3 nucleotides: TGTGCCAGCAGCCTGACACCATCGAACACCGGGGAGCTGTTTTTT. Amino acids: CASSLTPSNTGELFF.

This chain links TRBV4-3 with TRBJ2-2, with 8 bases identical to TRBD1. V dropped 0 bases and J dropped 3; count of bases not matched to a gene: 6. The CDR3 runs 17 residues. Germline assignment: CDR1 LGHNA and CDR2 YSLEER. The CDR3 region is CASSQEGGQGYTGELFF. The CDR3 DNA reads TGCGCCAGCAGCCAAGAAGGAGGACAGGGTTACACCGGGGAGCTGTTTTTT.

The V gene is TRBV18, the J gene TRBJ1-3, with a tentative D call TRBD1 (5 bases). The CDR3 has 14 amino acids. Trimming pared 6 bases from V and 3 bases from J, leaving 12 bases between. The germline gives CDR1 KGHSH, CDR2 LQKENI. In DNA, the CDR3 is TGTGCCAGCTCTATGGGGCAACGTGGAAACACCATATATTTT. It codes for CASSMGQRGNTIYF.

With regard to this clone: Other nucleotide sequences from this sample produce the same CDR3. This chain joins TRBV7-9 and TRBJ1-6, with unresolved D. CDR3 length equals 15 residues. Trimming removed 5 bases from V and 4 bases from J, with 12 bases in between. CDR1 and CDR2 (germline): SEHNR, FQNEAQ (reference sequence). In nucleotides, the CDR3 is TGTGCCAGCAGCGCCTCCGGTATTTATAATTCACCCCTCCACTTT. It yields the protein CASSASGIYNSPLHF.

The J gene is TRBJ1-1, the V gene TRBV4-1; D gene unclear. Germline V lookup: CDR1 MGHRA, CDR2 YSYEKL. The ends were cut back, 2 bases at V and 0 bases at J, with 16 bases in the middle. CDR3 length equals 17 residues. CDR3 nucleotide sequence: TGCGCCAGCAGCCAACCCCTCGCCAAGCGCATGAACACTGAAGCTTTCTTT. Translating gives CASSQPLAKRMNTEAFF.

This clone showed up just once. The DNA of the CDR3 is TGTGCCAGCAGCGCAGGACTAGTAGGGCCCCAGTACTTC. Protein product: CASSAGLVGPQYF. This chain connects TRBV5-6 to TRBJ2-5, with 7 nucleotides matching TRBD2. The CDR3 extends over 13 amino acids. The germline V gene encodes CDR1 SGHDT and CDR2 YYEEEE. J lost 9 bases, V lost 4 bases, and 9 bases had no gene match.

The CDR3 region has the DNA TGTGCCAGCAGACCCCGGGACAGCTACGAGCAGTACTTC. Its translation: CASRPRDSYEQYF. The chain carries TRBV2 and TRBJ2-7; 7 bases align to TRBD1. V shed 6 bases and J 3 bases; nucleotides not matched to a gene: 5. The CDR3 has 13 residues. The germline V gene has CDR1 SNHLY and CDR2 FYNNEI.

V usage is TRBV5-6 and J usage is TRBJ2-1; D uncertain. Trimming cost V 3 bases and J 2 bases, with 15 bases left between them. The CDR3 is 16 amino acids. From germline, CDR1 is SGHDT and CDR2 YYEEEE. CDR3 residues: CASSYAGIDPYNEQFF. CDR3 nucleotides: TGTGCCAGCAGCTATGCCGGTATAGATCCCTACAATGAGCAGTTCTTC.

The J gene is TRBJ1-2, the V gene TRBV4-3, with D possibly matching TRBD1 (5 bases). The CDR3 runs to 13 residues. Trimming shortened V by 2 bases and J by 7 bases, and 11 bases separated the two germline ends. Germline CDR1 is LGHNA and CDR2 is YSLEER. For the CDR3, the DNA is TGCGCCAGCAGCCAACCGATGGGGGGTGGCTACACCTTC. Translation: CASSQPMGGGYTF.

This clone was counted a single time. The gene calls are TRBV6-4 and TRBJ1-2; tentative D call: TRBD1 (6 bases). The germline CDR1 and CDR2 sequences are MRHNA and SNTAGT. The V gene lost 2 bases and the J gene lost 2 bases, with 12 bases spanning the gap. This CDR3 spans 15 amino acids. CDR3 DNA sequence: TGTGCCAGCAGTGACCCCGAGAGGGGGAACTATGGCTACACCTTC. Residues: CASSDPERGNYGYTF.